This passage covers 25 T cell receptor beta chains from one sample sequenced in a study of cytomegalovirus exposure and HLA in healthy donors. PCR employed 60 Vbeta and 13 Jbeta primers. Profiling relied on immunoSEQ multiplex PCR, and the TCRdb table lists in-frame clones only, not all of them. The sample contains 160,000 or so clones, roughly two thirds of which appear only once. Material for sequencing was PBMCs. Source of these receptors: a woman between 25 and 40 years old in good health and CMV-seronegative.

The rearrangement joins TRBV5-1 to TRBJ1-2; the match to TRBD1 covers 8 bases. The J segment lost 6 bases and the V segment lost 4 bases, leaving 14 bases of the junction unmatched. Per the germline V gene, CDR1 is SGHRS and CDR2 is YFSETQ. CDR3 length equals 16 residues. CDR3 in DNA: TGCGCCAGCAGCATCCAACCCGGGACAGGAAAGGATGGCTACACCTTC. This gives the protein CASSIQPGTGKDGYTF.

The J gene is TRBJ2-3, the V gene TRBV5-4; 7 nucleotides align to TRBD2. Germline CDR1 and CDR2: SGHNT and YYREEE (reference sequence). This CDR3 has 15 residues. V trimming: 1 base; J trimming: 2 bases; junction bases outside the gene matches: 4. CDR3 sequence: CASSLWTRSTDTQYF. The CDR3 DNA is TGTGCCAGCAGCTTGTGGACTAGATCCACAGATACGCAGTATTTT.

The genes are TRBV7-6 and TRBJ1-3; TRBD1 is a possible D gene (5 bases). V was cut by 0 bases and J by 7 bases, with 7 bases left in between. CDR3 length: 13 residues. The V gene's germline CDR1 is SGHVS and CDR2 FNYEAQ. The DNA of the CDR3 is TGTGCCAGCAGCTTAGCGCGGGGGAACACCATATATTTT. This gives the protein CASSLARGNTIYF.

The V and J genes are TRBV30 and TRBJ1-5; D ambiguous. V dropped 3 bases and J dropped 7 bases, with 16 bases sitting between them. Germline CDR1 GTSNPN, CDR2 SVGIG (reference sequence). The CDR3 has 14 amino acids. The CDR3 DNA reads TGTGCCTGGAGCGCTTCGTCGAGAGGGCAGCCCCAGCATTTT. It is translated as CAWSASSRGQPQHF.

J is TRBJ2-4 and V is TRBV28; D uncertain. V lost 6 bases, J lost 0 bases, and 18 bases lay in between. The CDR3 extends over 17 amino acids. In germline, CDR1 is MDHEN, CDR2 SYDVKM. The CDR3 DNA reads as TGTGCCAGCAGAAGCAATGACGGGTATCTAGCCAAAAACATTCAGTACTTC. Encoded protein: CASRSNDGYLAKNIQYF.

This rearrangement joins TRBV15 to TRBJ2-3, with 7 bases lining up with TRBD1. V was pared by 3 bases and J by 4 bases, with 7 bases of the junction left unmatched. The CDR3 contains 15 residues. In germline, CDR1 is LNHNV, CDR2 YYDKDF (reference sequence). The CDR3, as DNA: TGTGCCACCAGCAGGGACAGGTCGTCCTCAGATACGCAGTATTTT. As protein: CATSRDRSSSDTQYF.

In this sample, this clone turned up a few times. The gene calls are TRBV5-1 and TRBJ1-1, with D unresolved. The germline V gene encodes CDR1 SGHRS and CDR2 YFSETQ. CDR3 length equals 14 residues. V lost 4 bases and J 1 base, leaving 11 bases between the germline ends. CDR3 nucleotide sequence: TGCGCCAGCAGCCTAACTCATTCGAACACTGAAGCTTTCTTT. It encodes CASSLTHSNTEAFF. The full variable domain, rest sourced from reference TRBV5-1 and TRBJ1-1, is KAGVTQTPRYLIKTRGQQVTLSCSPISGHRSVSWYQQTPGQGLQFLFEYFSETQRNKGNFPGRFSGRQFSNSRSEMNVSTLELGDSALYLCASSLTHSNTEAFFGQGTRLTVV.

The gene calls are TRBV30 and TRBJ2-5; D gene uncertain. There are 10 residues in the CDR3. Trimming removed 5 bases at V and 4 bases at J, with 5 bases between. Germline V CDR1 and CDR2: GTSNPN, SVGIG (reference sequence). The CDR3 spells CAWSRETQYF. The CDR3 coding sequence is TGTGCCTGGTCCAGAGAGACCCAGTACTTC.

V is TRBV27 and J is TRBJ2-7, with TRBD2 matching over 10 bases. This CDR3 is 15 amino acids long. CDR1 MNHEY and CDR2 SMNVEV come from the germline V gene (reference sequence). The J segment lost 2 bases and the V segment lost 5 bases, leaving 6 bases of the junction unmatched. This CDR3 reads CASSLTSGVPYEQYF. In nucleotides, the CDR3 is TGTGCCAGCAGTCTTACTAGCGGGGTCCCCTACGAGCAGTACTTC.

This chain joins TRBV11-2 and TRBJ1-4; weak D call: TRBD1 (6 bases). Per germline, CDR1 SGHAT and CDR2 FQNNGV. The germline V and J ends were trimmed by 4 bases and 10 bases, with 19 bases remaining between them. This CDR3 has 15 residues. CDR3 nucleotide sequence: TGTGCCAGCAGCTCATTGGGGGGGGCGCGAGGAAAACTGTTTTTT. It specifies CASSSLGGARGKLFF.

This clone was picked up a small number of times. Other nucleotide sequences from this sample produce the same CDR3. The chain links TRBV4-1 to TRBJ1-5, with D tentatively TRBD1 (5 bases). Germline loops: CDR1 MGHRA, CDR2 YSYEKL. The CDR3 covers 15 residues. Trimming took 3 bases from V and 3 from J, leaving 12 bases between them. CDR3 sequence (DNA): TGCGCCAGCAGCCAGTTTCAGGGATCCAATCAGCCCCAGCATTTT. Protein: CASSQFQGSNQPQHF.

This chain connects TRBV4-1 to TRBJ2-2; possibly TRBD2 for D (6 bases). V gave up 2 bases and J gave up 2 bases, with 18 bases separating them. Germline values: CDR1 MGHRA, CDR2 YSYEKL. CDR3 length: 18 amino acids. CDR3 residues: CASSQRSPGLENTGELFF. The DNA of the CDR3 is TGCGCCAGCAGCCAAAGATCCCCGGGACTTGAAAACACCGGGGAGCTGTTTTTT.

The genes are TRBV7-2 and TRBJ2-5; 10 bases match TRBD2. Germline CDR1 reads SGHTA; CDR2 reads FQGNSA. Unmatched junction bases numbered 7, after V lost 5 bases and J lost 4 bases. The CDR3 spans 15 residues. The CDR3 coding sequence is TGTGCCAGCAGCCGCCTAGCGGGAGAACGAGAGACCCAGTACTTC. Translated, it gives CASSRLAGERETQYF.

The rearrangement links TRBV14 to TRBJ2-1, with TRBD2 as a possible D gene (5 bases). V was cut by 5 bases and J by 3 bases, with 8 bases left in between. This CDR3 spans 13 amino acids. Germline V gives CDR1 SGHDN, CDR2 FVKESK. The chain's CDR3 is CASSWGDYNEQFF. DNA for the CDR3: TGTGCCAGCAGCTGGGGAGACTACAATGAGCAGTTCTTC. Supplemented by reference TRBV14 and TRBJ2-1, the full variable domain reads EAGVTQFPSHSVIEKGQTVTLRCDPISGHDNLYWYRRVMGKEIKFLLHFVKESKQDESGMPNNRFLAERTGGTYSTLKVQPAELEDSGVYFCASSWGDYNEQFFGPGTRLTVL.

This chain links TRBV19 with TRBJ2-5; the D is unclear. Trimming removed 7 bases from V and 5 bases from J, with 14 bases in between. CDR1 LNHDA and CDR2 SQIVND come from the germline V gene (reference sequence). There are 13 residues in the CDR3. DNA for the CDR3: TGTGCCAGTACCGCACCCGGTGAGGAGACCCAGTACTTC. Its protein is CASTAPGEETQYF.

As concerns this clone: At one end, the junction sequence differs from germline, possibly due to a read error. V gene TRBV18 combines with J gene TRBJ1-5; D not certain. The CDR3 length is 15 residues. Germline V gene lookup returns CDR1 KGHSH and CDR2 LQKENI. The CDR3 spells CASSSVGSSYQPQHF. The CDR3 DNA sequence: TGTGCCAGCTCCTCTGTAGGTAGTAGCTATCAGCCCCAGCATTTT.

The sample holds a few counts of this clone. The rearrangement uses TRBV2 and TRBJ2-7; 7 nucleotides agree with TRBD2. The length of the CDR3 is 13 residues. Losses at the gene ends were 5 bases for V and 3 bases for J; bases not matched to a gene: 4. CDR1 and CDR2 (germline): SNHLY, FYNNEI. The CDR3 here is CASSFRGDYEQYF. In nucleotides, the CDR3 is TGTGCCAGCAGTTTTCGGGGGGACTACGAGCAGTACTTC.

The CDR3 here is CASSLVGYETNEKLFF. CDR3 bases: TGTGCCAGCAGTTTAGTCGGGTACGAAACTAATGAAAAACTGTTTTTT. J is TRBJ1-4 and V is TRBV28, with unresolved D. V lost 2 bases, J lost 1 base, and 11 bases lay in between. The germline V gene has CDR1 MDHEN and CDR2 SYDVKM. CDR3 length: 16 residues.

The chain couples TRBV29-1 to TRBJ1-1; D call uncertain. V was cut by 3 bases and J by 3 bases, with 14 bases left in between. The CDR3 consists of 14 residues. Germline CDR1 is SQVTM and CDR2 is ANQGSEA. CDR3 nucleotide sequence: TGCAGCGTTGATTGGGTTTTCGGGGACACTGAAGCTTTCTTT. The encoded protein is CSVDWVFGDTEAFF.

The rearrangement joins TRBV30 to TRBJ2-5; TRBD2 might be the D (6 bases). The CDR3 has 12 residues. Trimming took off 5 bases at V and 1 base at J, with 8 bases between the two ends. Germline-derived CDR1 and CDR2 are GTSNPN and SVGIG (reference sequence). The CDR3, as DNA: TGTGCCTGGGGGGACTTCCAAGAGACCCAGTACTTC. Protein: CAWGDFQETQYF.

This sequence joins TRBV13 and TRBJ2-1; 13 positions agree with TRBD2. CDR3 length: 16 amino acids. Germline lookup yields CDR1 PRHDT and CDR2 FYEKMQ (reference sequence). V shed 5 bases and J 7 bases; nucleotides not matched to a gene: 8. CDR3 coding DNA: TGTGCCAGCAGCCTCCGGACTAGCGGGAGCCGTAATGAGCAGTTCTTC. This codes for CASSLRTSGSRNEQFF.

This chain joins TRBV7-2 and TRBJ1-4; 7 bases fit TRBD1. The CDR3 is 16 residues long. The V segment lost 1 base and the J segment 8 bases; nucleotides outside the gene matches: 10. Germline CDR1 is SGHTA and CDR2 is FQGNSA. The CDR3 sequence is CASSLEGQLNGEKLFF. CDR3 DNA sequence: TGTGCCAGCAGCTTAGAGGGACAGCTTAATGGGGAAAAACTGTTTTTT.

V gene TRBV7-6 combines with J gene TRBJ1-3; maybe TRBD1 (5 bases). Looked up from germline, CDR1 is SGHVS and CDR2 is FNYEAQ. The CDR3 sequence is 14 residues long. V lost 4 bases and J lost 0, with 7 bases in between. The CDR3 sequence is CASSSGLSGNTIYF. Written as DNA, the CDR3 is TGTGCCAGCAGCTCGGGACTCTCTGGAAACACCATATATTTT.

The chain combines TRBV11-2 with TRBJ2-1; D not resolved. The germline gives CDR1 SGHAT, CDR2 FQNNGV. The CDR3 covers 14 residues. The V and J ends lost 0 bases and 7 bases respectively, with 10 bases between them. CDR3 DNA sequence: TGTGCCAGCAGCTTAGAGCGGTTGCGGAATGAGCAGTTCTTC. Its translation is CASSLERLRNEQFF.

The chain links TRBV7-3 to TRBJ2-3; 12 bases fit TRBD2. This CDR3 has 17 amino acids. J was trimmed by 4 bases and V by 2 bases; bases with no gene match: 7. CDR1 is SGHTA, CDR2 FQGTGA, per germline. Here the CDR3 reads CASSLAPSGGAPDTQYF. CDR3 coding DNA: TGTGCCAGCAGCTTAGCCCCTAGCGGGGGGGCCCCAGATACGCAGTATTTT.